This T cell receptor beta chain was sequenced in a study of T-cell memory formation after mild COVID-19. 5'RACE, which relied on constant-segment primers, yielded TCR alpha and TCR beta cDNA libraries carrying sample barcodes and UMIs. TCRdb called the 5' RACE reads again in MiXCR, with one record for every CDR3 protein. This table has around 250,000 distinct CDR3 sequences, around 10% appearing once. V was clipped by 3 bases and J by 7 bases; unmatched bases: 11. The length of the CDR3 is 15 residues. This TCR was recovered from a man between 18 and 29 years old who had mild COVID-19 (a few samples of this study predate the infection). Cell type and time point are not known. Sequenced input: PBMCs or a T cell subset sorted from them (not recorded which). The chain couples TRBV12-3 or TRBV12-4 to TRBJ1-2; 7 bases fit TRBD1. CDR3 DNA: TGTGCCAGCAGTTTCCCCAGTACAGGGGTAGGTGGCTACACCTTC. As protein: CASSFPSTGVGGYTF.